The 22 T cell receptor beta chains below all came from one sample that was sequenced in a study of tumor and adjacent non-tumor tissue in lung cancer. This sample's RNA came from whole unsorted tissue. This non-tumor lung sample came from over 3 cm beyond the tumor edge. TCRbeta libraries were built with three rounds of nested PCR, modified from ARM-PCR. TCRdb reprocessed the multiplex PCR reads via MiXCR and lists one record per CDR3 protein. The sample contains almost 75,000 distinct CDR3 sequences, 55% to 70% of which appear only once. Sequenced sample: distant non-tumor lung tissue. The receptor set was obtained from a woman in her forties or fifties with non-small cell lung cancer.

On this clonotype: This may come from a read error, since a much larger clone is one base off. The V call is TRBV29-1, the J call TRBJ1-2; D possibly corresponds to TRBD1 (5 bases). Trimming removed 5 bases from V and 6 bases from J, with 10 bases in between. The germline gives CDR1 SQVTM, CDR2 ANQGSEA. CDR3 length: 11 amino acids. As DNA, the CDR3 is TGCAGCGTTTTAGAGGGGCATGGCTACACCTTC. It encodes CSVLEGHGYTF.

The sample holds many counts of this clonotype. The chain has TRBV4-1 and TRBJ2-3; D call uncertain. This CDR3 spans 13 amino acids. The germline V gene encodes CDR1 MGHRA and CDR2 YSYEKL. The V end lost 2 bases, the J end lost 6 bases, and 9 bases lay between the germline ends. CDR3 loop: CASSQMYRDTQYF. For the CDR3, the DNA is TGCGCCAGCAGCCAAATGTACCGGGATACGCAGTATTTT.

The chain carries TRBV6-2 or TRBV6-3 and TRBJ1-2; D is unresolved. The length of the CDR3 is 13 residues. The V gene lost 7 bases and the J gene lost 4 bases, with 13 bases spanning the gap. The V gene's germline CDR1 is MNHEY and CDR2 SVGEGT. Here the CDR3 DNA reads TGTGCCAGCATCCGGGATTCTTCCTATGGCTACACCTTC. Encoded protein: CASIRDSSYGYTF.

About this clonotype: A much larger clone is a single base away; this may be a read error. The J gene is TRBJ1-5, the V gene TRBV6-5; no clear D. The CDR3 has 16 amino acids. V lost 6 bases and J lost 4, with 19 bases in between. Germline V lookup: CDR1 MNHEY, CDR2 SVGAGI. This CDR3 reads CASSPHTGSKNQPQHF. In DNA form, the CDR3 reads TGTGCCAGCAGCCCTCACACGGGCAGTAAAAATCAGCCCCAGCATTTT.

The V and J genes are TRBV28 and TRBJ1-5; D possibly corresponds to TRBD1 (5 bases). This CDR3 contains 15 residues. V was trimmed by 3 bases and J by 1 base, leaving 10 bases between them. CDR1 and CDR2 from the germline V gene are MDHEN and SYDVKM. This CDR3 reads CASSFIGGSNQPQHF. The CDR3 DNA follows: TGTGCCAGCAGTTTCATTGGGGGGAGCAATCAGCCCCAGCATTTT.

The V call is TRBV6-2 or TRBV6-3, the J call TRBJ2-7; 11 positions match TRBD2. V dropped 6 bases and J dropped 10; count of bases not matched to a gene: 11. Germline V lookup: CDR1 MNHEY, CDR2 SVGEGT. The CDR3 spans 14 residues. The CDR3 is CASSPLAGVCDQYF. CDR3 sequence (DNA): TGTGCCAGCAGCCCACTAGCGGGAGTATGCGATCAGTACTTC.

In regard to this clonotype: The final CDR3 position lacks the conserved phenylalanine or tryptophan, pointing to a likely read error. This chain links TRBV20-1 with TRBJ2-1, with a possible D match to TRBD2 (5 bases). The germline CDR1 and CDR2 sequences are DFQATT and SNEGSKA (reference sequence). The CDR3 is 12 residues long. Trimming removed 4 bases from V and 7 bases from J, with 11 bases in between. The CDR3, as DNA: TGCAGTGCTAAATGGACTCCAAATGAGCAGTTCTTA. It translates to CSAKWTPNEQFL.

The V call is TRBV20-1, the J call TRBJ2-3, with 9 bases matching TRBD1. The CDR3 length is 15 residues. Germline V CDR1 and CDR2: DFQATT, SNEGSKA (reference sequence). CDR3 loop: CTAKQGARITDTQYF. CDR3 nucleotide sequence: TGCACTGCGAAACAGGGGGCCCGAATCACAGATACGCAGTATTTT.

Turning to this clonotype: The junction departs from the called germline gene at one end, perhaps through a read error. In nucleotides, the CDR3 is TGTGCCAGCAGCCTAGGAGGCCTCTCCTTCAATGAGCAGTTCTTC. Residues: CASSLGGLSFNEQFF. The genes are TRBV11-3 and TRBJ2-1, with D tentatively TRBD2 (5 bases). The CDR3 totals 15 residues. Germline V gene lookup returns CDR1 SGHNT and CDR2 YENEEA.

To note about this clonotype: Mismatch with germline at one junction end may stem from a read error. The genes are TRBV12-3 or TRBV12-4 and TRBJ1-1, with TRBD1 matching over 9 bases. The CDR3 length is 16 residues. The CDR3 nucleotides are TGTGCCAGTAGTCTGGGACAGGGCAGACCATGGACTGAAGCTATCTTT. Its translation is CASSLGQGRPWTEAIF.

Points on this clonotype: A much bigger clone sits one base away, suggesting this may be a read error. The chain uses TRBV6-6 and TRBJ2-5; no clear D gene. Per the germline V gene, CDR1 is MNHNY and CDR2 is SVGAGI (reference sequence). Deletions cut 7 bases from V and 2 bases from J, with 5 bases between. This CDR3 is built from 11 residues. CDR3 region: CASIAQETQYF. CDR3 coding DNA: TGTGCCAGCATCGCGCAAGAGACCCAGTACTTC.

This clonotype was seen just once. This chain uses TRBV11-1 with TRBJ2-1, with 8 bases identical to TRBD1. Germline CDR1 SGHAT, CDR2 FQDESV (reference sequence). With 5 bases clipped from V and 8 bases from J, the junction kept 5 bases outside the gene matches. This CDR3 has 13 residues. The CDR3 loop is CASSLDRAYEQFF. CDR3 coding DNA: TGTGCCAGCAGCCTGGACAGGGCCTATGAGCAGTTCTTC.

This clonotype was found many times. This sequence joins TRBV29-1 and TRBJ2-7; 7 positions match TRBD2. CDR1 and CDR2 (germline): SQVTM, ANQGSEA. Unmatched junction bases numbered 10, after V lost 4 bases and J lost 4 bases. CDR3 length: 14 residues. CDR3 in DNA: TGCAGCGTTGGATCAGCGGGAATCGGATACGAGCAGTACTTC. Translation gives CSVGSAGIGYEQYF.

On this clonotype itself: Germline and junction disagree at one end, which may indicate a read error. The chain is built from TRBV10-1 and TRBJ2-2; D might be TRBD1 (7 bases). CDR3 length equals 15 residues. Per germline, CDR1 WNHNN and CDR2 SYGVQD (reference sequence). The CDR3 DNA reads TGCGCCAGTAGGGACTCGGACAGGAACACGGGGGAGCTGTTTTTT. Translating it yields CASRDSDRNTGELFF.

As regards this clonotype: A read error may be the cause here, since a much bigger clone is one base away. The CDR3 spells CASSPSPGRNIYEQYF. The CDR3, as DNA: TGTGCCAGCAGCCCCTCCCCAGGACGTAACATCTACGAGCAGTACTTC. This chain uses TRBV5-5 with TRBJ2-7; D unclear. The CDR3 contains 16 residues. V gave up 4 bases and J gave up 3 bases, with 20 bases separating them. Germline V gives CDR1 SGHKS, CDR2 YYEKEE (reference sequence). The variable domain in full, with the rest retrieved from reference TRBV5-5 and TRBJ2-7, is DAGVTQSPTHLIKTRGQQVTLRCSPISGHKSVSWYQQVLGQGPQFIFQYYEKEERGRGNFPDRFSARQFPNYSSELNVNALLLGDSALYLCASSPSPGRNIYEQYFGPGTRLTVT.

As for this clonotype: The junction departs from the called germline gene at one end, perhaps through a read error. This sequence joins TRBV12-3 or TRBV12-4 and TRBJ2-3; D unclear. CDR3 length: 14 amino acids. CDR3 nucleotide sequence: TGTGCCAGCAGTATGGTCAAAAGAAATGATAAGCAGTATTTT. Translating it yields CASSMVKRNDKQYF.

With regard to this clonotype: The missing conserved phenylalanine or tryptophan at the end of this CDR3 makes a read error likely. V is TRBV12-3 or TRBV12-4 and J is TRBJ1-1; TRBD1 might be the D (6 bases). The ends were cut back, 3 bases at V and 6 bases at J, with 14 bases in the middle. The CDR3 contains 14 residues. The CDR3, as DNA: TGTGCCAGCAGTTTCTCCGGGACAAGTTCTGAAGCTTTCATT. This encodes CASSFSGTSSEAFI.

To note about this clonotype: Germline and junction disagree at one end, which may indicate a read error. This sequence joins TRBV12-3 or TRBV12-4 and TRBJ1-5, with 7 bases that match TRBD1. This CDR3 spans 14 amino acids. For the CDR3, the DNA is TGTGCCAGCAGTCGGGGACAGCCGATTTCGCCCCAGCGTTTT. The encoded protein is CASSRGQPISPQRF.

This clonotype has a handful of counts. A much larger clone lies a single base off, so this may be a read error. The CDR3 carries no conserved terminal phenylalanine or tryptophan, so it likely arises from a read error. The chain has TRBV4-1 and TRBJ2-2, with a tentative D call TRBD2 (6 bases). Between the trimmed V and J ends, which lost 3 bases and 10 bases, there was a span of 9 bases. Germline CDR1 MGHRA, CDR2 YSYEKL. This CDR3 contains 12 residues. The CDR3 here is CASSQGLEELFY. CDR3 bases: TGCGCCAGCAGCCAGGGACTTGAGGAGCTGTTTTAT.

Concerning this clonotype itself: At one end the junction does not follow the germline gene, possibly because of a read error. V usage is TRBV13 and J usage is TRBJ2-1; 9 bases fit TRBD2. The CDR3 spans 17 residues. Germline V lookup: CDR1 PRHDT, CDR2 FYEKMQ (reference sequence). As DNA, the CDR3 is TGTGCCAGGAGCTTAAATCGCGGGAGGGCAGAAACCAATGAGCAGTTCTTC. Translating it yields CARSLNRGRAETNEQFF. The complete variable domain, with remaining parts taken from reference TRBV13 and TRBJ2-1, reads AAGVIQSPRHLIKEKRETATLKCYPIPRHDTVYWYQQGPGQDPQFLISFYEKMQSDKGSIPDRFSAQQFSDYHSELNMSSLELGDSALYFCARSLNRGRAETNEQFFGPGTRLTVL.

Details on this clonotype: Germline is not matched at one junction end, which may reflect a read error. This chain uses TRBV6-1 with TRBJ2-3; tentatively, D is TRBD2 (6 bases). The length of the CDR3 is 14 residues. Germline V CDR1 and CDR2: MNHNS, SASEGT. The CDR3 loop reads CASSGTNGRDMQYF. The CDR3 DNA reads TGTGCCAGCAGTGGGACTAACGGGAGAGATATGCAGTATTTT.

Details on this clonotype: A much bigger clone sits one base away, suggesting this may be a read error. The chain recombines TRBV10-2 with TRBJ1-6; TRBD1 is a possible D gene (5 bases). V lost 5 bases, J lost 9 bases, and 20 bases lay in between. The CDR3 runs to 16 residues. Germline lookup yields CDR1 WSHSY and CDR2 SAAADI. The CDR3 sequence is CASSKGTLQVGSPLHF. CDR3 nucleotide sequence: TGCGCCAGCAGTAAGGGGACCCTTCAAGTTGGTTCACCCCTCCACTTT.